The clone carrying this TCR beta chain has ten or more counts. The antigen remains undetermined. Between the trimmed V and J ends, which lost 0 bases and 4 bases, there was a span of 12 bases. Germline V gives CDR1 MNHNY, CDR2 SVGAGI (reference sequence). CDR3 length: 15 residues. Sample collection date corresponds to first hyperthyroidism diagnosis, prior to any ophthalmopathy symptoms. PBMCs were derived from about 10 ml fresh peripheral blood. The sample is drawn from a study of T cells in Graves' hyperthyroidism and ophthalmopathy. RNA transcripts were the template for amplifying TCR beta CDR3 regions. The TCR CDR3 first-round RT-PCR relied on the HTBI primer set. TCRdb re-called the multiplex PCR reads through MiXCR, storing one row per CDR3 protein. Of some 250,000 distinct CDR3 sequences in the sample, 13% to 15% were seen once. The study, taken as a whole, reports: In the blood, most expanded thyroid clonotypes above 0.001 appeared as well.

The sample consisted of blood. This receptor was taken from a middle-aged woman with Graves' hyperthyroidism that later progressed to Graves' ophthalmopathy. The V call is TRBV6-6, the J call TRBJ1-1, with TRBD1 as a possible D gene (5 bases). The CDR3 bases are TGTGCCAGCAGTTACTCGATGGGGGAGGGCACTGAAGCTTTCTTT. Protein: CASSYSMGEGTEAFF.